This T cell receptor (beta chain) was identified during a study of Ad26.COV2.S vaccination and SARS-CoV-2 variants. Study at large: Ad26.COV2.S shots went into the muscle once or twice, 56 days apart. Study-level findings and limits: Researchers reported similar non-spike TCR breadth in vaccine and placebo recipients. Post-vaccination spike-specific CD8+ and CD4+ T cell responses reportedly had substantial breadth.

This sample's treatment: some 20 received Ad26.COV2.S at low or high dose, single or two shots; five or six received placebo; per-sample allocation not given. Day 63 after the first vaccine or placebo injection was the time point for sampling. Expression of Wuhan-strain SARS-CoV-2 spike came from the Ad26 vector that formed the vaccine. On this clone itself: The antigen is not known.

Here immunoSEQ multiplex PCR was the method, and the copy in TCRdb shows in-frame clones only, minus some. The sample includes around 350,000 clones, more than 75% of them seen just once. CDR1 and CDR2 from the germline V gene are SQVTM and ANQGSEA. The ends were cut back, 4 bases at V and 3 bases at J, with 10 bases in the middle. CDR3 size: 12 residues. The J gene is TRBJ2-7, the V gene TRBV29-1; D is unclear. The TCR originated in a person aged 18 to 59 who received the Ad26.COV2.S COVID-19 vaccine or a placebo. Sequencing used peripheral blood, obtained in a trial of Ad26.COV2.S vaccine versus placebo. The chain's CDR3 is CSVVVESYEQYF. The CDR3 bases are TGCAGCGTTGTGGTGGAGAGCTACGAGCAGTACTTC.